The 4 T cell receptor beta chains in this list originate from one sample, sequenced in a study of T cell clusters in autoimmune cytopenias. TRB amplification used 250 ng of peripheral blood genomic DNA. TRB rearrangements were amplified by touch-down multiplex PCR with mixed TRB-A/B primers. TCRdb reworked the multiplex PCR reads into one entry per CDR3 protein, no DNA. The sample has over 4,000 distinct CDR3 sequences, and its top ten clones hold about 30%. Another study also made use of these data, one on T cell repertoires in aging, cancer and after chemotherapy.

Sequenced: peripheral blood. The source is a human donor in good health.

The chain links TRBV24-1 to TRBJ2-2. Germline V gene data show CDR1 as KGHDR and CDR2 as SFDVKD. The CDR3 contains 14 residues. The CDR3 is CATSDSRTPGELFF.

This clonotype is identified as medium-sized (0.01 to 0.1%) from frequency. The chain employs TRBV5-6 and TRBJ1-1; lacking DNA, the TRBD1 call made by TCRdb goes unchecked. Germline lookup yields CDR1 SGHDT and CDR2 YYEEEE. The CDR3 totals 15 residues. Here the CDR3 reads CASSPGWQVNTEAFF.

The chain joins TRBV6-1 to TRBJ2-7; TCRdb designates TRBD2, a call that cannot be tested without DNA. The CDR3 is 13 residues long. Germline V gene data show CDR1 as MNHNS and CDR2 as SASEGT. This CDR3 reads CATSSQGEGEQYF.

The chain couples TRBV5-1 to TRBJ1-6; TCRdb gives TRBD1 as the D gene, but with no DNA this cannot be confirmed. The V gene's germline CDR1 is SGHRS and CDR2 YFSETQ. The CDR3 consists of 14 residues. The CDR3 sequence: CASSWTGRNSPLHF.